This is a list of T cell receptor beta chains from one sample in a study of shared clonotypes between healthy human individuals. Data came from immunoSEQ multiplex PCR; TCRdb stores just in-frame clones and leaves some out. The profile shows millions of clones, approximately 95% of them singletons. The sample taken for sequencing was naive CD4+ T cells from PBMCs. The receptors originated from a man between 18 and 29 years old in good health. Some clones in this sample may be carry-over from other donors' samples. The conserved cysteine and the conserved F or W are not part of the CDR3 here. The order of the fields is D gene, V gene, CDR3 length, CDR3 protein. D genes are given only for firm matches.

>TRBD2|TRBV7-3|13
ASSLGLAGSYEQY
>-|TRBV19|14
ASSIVRGATYYEQY
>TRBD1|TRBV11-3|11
ASSQTGAGELF
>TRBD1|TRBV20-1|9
SAWGQVEQY
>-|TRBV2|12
ASSLTESADTQY
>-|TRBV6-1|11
ASRGDSNQPQH
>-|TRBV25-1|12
ATSIQGKSYEQY
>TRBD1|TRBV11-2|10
ASSRTGYGYT
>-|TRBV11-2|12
ASSLDRRQETQY
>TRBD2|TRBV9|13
ASSFGLANTGELF
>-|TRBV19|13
ASSTPGRGNQPQH
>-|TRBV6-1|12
ASRATGLNTEAF
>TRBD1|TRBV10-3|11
AIHHTTGGEQY
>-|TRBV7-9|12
ASSLGTALEKLF
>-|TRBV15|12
ATSRGTEDGELF
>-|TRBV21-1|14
ASSKFKGHSGNTIY
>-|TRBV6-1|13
ASSEVGTENEKLF
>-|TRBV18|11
ASSPPREGKLF
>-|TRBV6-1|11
ASSELGHYEQY
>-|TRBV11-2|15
ASSLYQGSSSGNTIY
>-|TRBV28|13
ASSPGVISNQPQH
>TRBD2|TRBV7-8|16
ASSLLRVLSGGGNEQF
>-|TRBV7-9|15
ASSSSQGRAYTDTQY
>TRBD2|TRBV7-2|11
ASSPRGGYEQY
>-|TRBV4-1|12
ASSQDYRVETQY
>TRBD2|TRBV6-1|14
ASSDRTSGRTDTQY
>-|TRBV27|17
ASSPPSTGWPLAKNIQY
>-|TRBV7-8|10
ASSLGLVEQF
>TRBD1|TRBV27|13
ASSLPGGSNTEAF
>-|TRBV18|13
ASSPLNPDTGELF
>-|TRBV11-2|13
ASSLDPGSGNEQF
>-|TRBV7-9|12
ASSAGGGEGRVI
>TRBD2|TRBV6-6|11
AGSGNPSLEQY
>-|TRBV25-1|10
ASSGVGQPQH
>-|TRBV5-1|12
ASSLAQGVYGYT
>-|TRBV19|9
ASSLGDTQY
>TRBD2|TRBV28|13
ASPPIAGATDTQY
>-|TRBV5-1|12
ASSLVGPRETQY
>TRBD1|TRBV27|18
ASSFREGTGGAFSRNTIY
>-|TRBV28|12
ASSATGQFYGYT
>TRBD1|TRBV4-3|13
ASSLGTATAYEQY
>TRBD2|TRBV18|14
ASSLSSGNSLYEQY